This T cell receptor beta chain is drawn from a study of long-term antiretroviral therapy in people with HIV. Notes on this clone: Its antigen is unknown.

Study-wide points: Specimens of blood were obtained during about 2004 to 2018, possibly under older ART regimens. HIV repertoire CDR3 lengths ranged less widely than those of controls.

Donors needed at least one pre-ART PBMC sample plus at least two post-ART samples. The run of the v3.0 immunoSEQ assay was at survey level. The table came from immunoSEQ multiplex PCR; TCRdb's copy has only in-frame clones and leaves some out. The sample comprises more than 20,000 clones, 85% to 90% of which are singletons, and under 9.5% rests with the top ten. The ends were cut back, 7 bases at V and 0 bases at J, with 3 bases in the middle. The germline V gene has CDR1 LNHDA and CDR2 SQIVND (reference sequence). CDR3 length: 11 residues. The sample was unsorted PBMCs, taken 1.8 years before starting antiretroviral therapy. This TCR derives from a woman in her 30s with HIV. The V call is TRBV19, the J call TRBJ1-1; D is undetermined. The CDR3 loop reads CASTMNTEAFF. In nucleotides, the CDR3 is TGTGCCAGTACCATGAACACTGAAGCTTTCTTT.